Following are 27 T cell receptor beta chains from one sample sequenced in a study of blood T cell repertoires in COVID-19. The protocol was immunoSEQ multiplex PCR, while the TCRdb copy is restricted to in-frame clones and leaves out a portion. The sample yields some 100,000 clones, roughly four fifths seen once. The sample was peripheral blood. The receptors were sampled from a human donor in a cohort sampled during active COVID-19.

This clone was observed a handful of times. This chain joins TRBV4-3 and TRBJ1-3; D gene unclear. Germline-derived CDR1 and CDR2 are LGHNA and YSLEER. V was cut by 1 base and J by 0 bases, with 7 bases left in between. This CDR3 contains 15 residues. The CDR3 is CASSQAVASGNTIYF. The CDR3 bases are TGCGCCAGCAGCCAAGCGGTCGCCTCTGGAAACACCATATATTTT.

This rearrangement joins TRBV19 to TRBJ1-5, with 8 bases that match TRBD1. The CDR3 is 18 amino acids. CDR1 is LNHDA and CDR2 is SQIVND in the germline V gene (reference sequence). V lost 4 bases and J lost 0; bases outside the gene matches: 11. The CDR3 here is CASSTLLTGGYSNQPQHF. CDR3 DNA: TGTGCCAGTAGTACCCTATTAACAGGGGGTTATAGCAATCAGCCCCAGCATTTT.

This chain uses TRBV4-3 with TRBJ1-2, with D maybe TRBD1 (6 bases). The CDR3 totals 14 residues. With 5 bases removed from V and 2 bases from J, the gap between germline ends came to 12 bases. Germline CDR1 reads LGHNA; CDR2 reads YSLEER. The CDR3 here is CASSRTASNYGYTF. Here the CDR3 DNA reads TGCGCCAGCAGCAGGACAGCCTCAAACTATGGCTACACCTTC.

The chain carries TRBV6-2 or TRBV6-3 and TRBJ1-2; no reliable D call. Per germline, CDR1 MNHEY and CDR2 SVGEGT. CDR3 length: 11 amino acids. With 2 bases removed from V and 8 bases from J, the gap between germline ends came to 6 bases. In DNA form, the CDR3 reads TGTGCCAGCAGTTACGTGGGCGGCTACACCTTC. It is translated as CASSYVGGYTF.

This chain uses TRBV9 with TRBJ2-5; the D gene is possibly TRBD1 (5 bases). The ends were cut back, 0 bases at V and 2 bases at J, with 8 bases in the middle. The length of the CDR3 is 14 residues. Per the germline V gene, CDR1 is SGDLS and CDR2 is YYNGEE. This chain's CDR3 is CASSVVDRQETQYF. CDR3 nucleotide sequence: TGTGCCAGCAGCGTAGTCGACAGACAAGAGACCCAGTACTTC.

The genes are TRBV5-4 and TRBJ2-2; D may be TRBD1 or TRBD2 (6 bases each). CDR1 SGHNT and CDR2 YYREEE come from the germline V gene (reference sequence). Trimming took off 4 bases at V and 1 base at J, with 11 bases between the two ends. This CDR3 is built from 15 residues. The CDR3 here is CASSLGGQNTGELFF. As DNA, the CDR3 is TGTGCCAGCAGCCTGGGGGGACAGAACACCGGGGAGCTGTTTTTT.

The chain's CDR3 is CATHFGPAGGYEQYF. CDR3 nucleotide sequence: TGTGCCACCCACTTCGGCCCAGCGGGGGGGTACGAGCAGTACTTC. J is TRBJ2-7 and V is TRBV10-3; 10 bases align to TRBD2. The V segment lost 10 bases and the J segment 4 bases; nucleotides outside the gene matches: 13. Germline V lookup: CDR1 ENHRY, CDR2 SYGVKD. The CDR3 is made up of 15 amino acids.

The chain combines TRBV6-5 with TRBJ1-6; D ambiguous. The CDR3 consists of 13 residues. With 7 bases removed from V and 8 bases from J, the gap between germline ends came to 12 bases. Germline CDR1 reads MNHEY; CDR2 reads SVGAGI. CDR3 in amino acids: CASITERDSPLHF. For the CDR3, the DNA is TGTGCCAGCATTACTGAGAGGGATTCACCCCTCCACTTT.

The chain recombines TRBV19 with TRBJ1-2; D unresolved. The CDR3 covers 15 residues. V lost 0 bases to trimming and J lost 7 bases, with 15 bases between them. Germline CDR1 LNHDA, CDR2 SQIVND (reference sequence). CDR3: CASSIDLRSLGGYTF. The CDR3 DNA follows: TGTGCCAGTAGTATAGATCTGCGGTCCCTAGGTGGCTACACCTTC.

In this sample, this clone turned up a few times. V usage is TRBV28 and J usage is TRBJ1-1; D may be TRBD1 (5 bases). The CDR3 is 15 amino acids. Trimming cost V 5 bases and J 0 bases, with 13 bases left between them. CDR1 MDHEN and CDR2 SYDVKM come from the germline V gene. CDR3 sequence: CASSPPGGMNTEAFF. Written as DNA, the CDR3 is TGTGCCAGCAGTCCCCCGGGGGGAATGAACACTGAAGCTTTCTTT.

The V and J genes are TRBV5-5 and TRBJ2-7; D is unresolved. The V end was cut by 2 bases, the J end by 0 bases, with 15 bases between. This CDR3 contains 16 residues. Germline V lookup: CDR1 SGHKS, CDR2 YYEKEE (reference sequence). The CDR3 sequence is CASSLVSLPSSYEQYF. Written as DNA, the CDR3 is TGTGCCAGCAGCTTAGTAAGCCTGCCGAGCTCCTACGAGCAGTACTTC.

CDR3 residues: CASRRTNEKLFF. The CDR3, as DNA: TGCGCCAGCCGGAGGACTAATGAAAAACTGTTTTTT. V is TRBV4-3 and J is TRBJ1-4; D is undetermined. Trimming removed 8 bases at V and 2 bases at J, with 6 bases between. Germline CDR1 LGHNA, CDR2 YSLEER. The CDR3 is 12 residues long.

The rearrangement uses TRBV7-2 and TRBJ2-5; D is perhaps TRBD1 (5 bases). The V end was cut by 2 bases, the J end by 1 base, with 17 bases between. The CDR3 has 17 amino acids. CDR1 is SGHTA and CDR2 is FQGNSA in the germline V gene. The CDR3 reads CASSLTTVTATQETQYF. CDR3 coding DNA: TGTGCCAGCAGCTTAACGACCGTGACAGCGACCCAAGAGACCCAGTACTTC.

J is TRBJ2-1 and V is TRBV5-4; a weak D match, TRBD2 (6 bases). This CDR3 comprises 14 residues. The V end lost 4 bases, the J end lost 2 bases, and 10 bases lay between the germline ends. Germline V gene data show CDR1 as SGHNT and CDR2 as YYREEE (reference sequence). The CDR3 DNA follows: TGTGCCAGCAGCCCCGGGGGACCCTACAATGAGCAGTTCTTC. Amino acid sequence: CASSPGGPYNEQFF.

The rearrangement uses TRBV28 and TRBJ1-5; 9 nucleotides line up with TRBD1. The junction had 16 bases not matched to a gene; V was cut back by 5 bases and J by 2 bases. Germline CDR1 and CDR2: MDHEN and SYDVKM. The CDR3 covers 19 residues. The CDR3 is CASSTLKGTGGRGNQPQHF. In DNA, the CDR3 is TGTGCCAGCAGTACCCTCAAGGGTACAGGGGGCAGAGGCAATCAGCCCCAGCATTTT.

This clone has just a few counts. The chain uses TRBV18 and TRBJ2-2; TRBD1 might be the D (6 bases). CDR1 is KGHSH and CDR2 is LQKENI in the germline V gene. V lost 6 bases and J 0 bases, leaving 17 bases between the germline ends. The CDR3 runs to 17 residues. CDR3 protein: CASSRDTQYANTGELFF. The CDR3 DNA reads TGTGCCAGCTCCCGGGACACCCAGTACGCGAACACCGGGGAGCTGTTTTTT.

The chain recombines TRBV19 with TRBJ1-6; 7 bases match TRBD1. The length of the CDR3 is 15 residues. V gave up 6 bases and J gave up 6 bases; unmatched junction bases: 8. The germline V gene encodes CDR1 LNHDA and CDR2 SQIVND (reference sequence). In DNA, the CDR3 is TGTGCCAGTAGAGAAGGACAGGTTGTTAATTCACCCCTCCACTTT. Translating gives CASREGQVVNSPLHF.

CDR3 loop: CASSFSAAVGHEKLFF. The CDR3 DNA follows: TGTGCCAGCAGTTTCTCCGCGGCGGTTGGCCATGAAAAACTGTTTTTT. The chain employs TRBV27 and TRBJ1-4, with D unclear. V lost 3 bases and J 6 bases, leaving 17 bases between the germline ends. The CDR3 is made up of 16 amino acids. Germline lookup yields CDR1 MNHEY and CDR2 SMNVEV (reference sequence).

The gene calls are TRBV24-1 and TRBJ2-2, with 10 bases identical to TRBD1. V gave up 9 bases and J gave up 5 bases; unmatched junction bases: 5. CDR1 KGHDR and CDR2 SFDVKD come from the germline V gene. The CDR3 consists of 14 residues. CDR3 residues: CATRGQGGTGELFF. CDR3 bases: TGTGCCACCCGCGGACAGGGGGGAACCGGGGAGCTGTTTTTT.

This chain connects TRBV12-3 or TRBV12-4 to TRBJ2-7; D is unclear. The V gene lost 5 bases and the J gene lost 5 bases, with 13 bases spanning the gap. The CDR3 loop spans 13 amino acids. CDR3 sequence reads: CASSQYPLDEQYF. CDR3 in DNA: TGTGCCAGCAGTCAGTATCCGTTGGACGAGCAGTACTTC.

This sequence joins TRBV11-1 and TRBJ2-7; 9 bases match TRBD1. V shed 5 bases and J 6 bases; nucleotides not matched to a gene: 5. Germline V CDR1 and CDR2: SGHAT, FQDESV (reference sequence). The CDR3 is 13 amino acids. Here the CDR3 reads CASSPLTGGEQYF. DNA of the CDR3: TGTGCCAGCAGCCCATTGACAGGGGGCGAGCAGTACTTC.

This chain joins TRBV18 and TRBJ2-3; D is unresolved. V was cut by 1 base and J by 6 bases, with 5 bases left in between. The CDR3 runs to 12 residues. Germline CDR1 KGHSH, CDR2 LQKENI. CDR3 DNA: TGTGCCAGCTCACCACGAGTTGATACGCAGTATTTT. Protein sequence: CASSPRVDTQYF.

The chain recombines TRBV19 with TRBJ2-7, with TRBD1 identical over 7 bases. Per germline, CDR1 LNHDA and CDR2 SQIVND (reference sequence). This CDR3 comprises 14 residues. V was pared by 5 bases and J by 5 bases, with 9 bases of the junction left unmatched. The CDR3 loop reads CASSQTLGGHEQYF. DNA for the CDR3: TGTGCCAGTAGTCAAACCCTAGGGGGCCACGAGCAGTACTTC.

The gene calls are TRBV18 and TRBJ1-1, with D perhaps matching TRBD1 (5 bases). The CDR3 contains 15 residues. Germline CDR1 reads KGHSH; CDR2 reads LQKENI. Trimming took 2 bases from V and 1 from J, leaving 11 bases between them. CDR3 nucleotides: TGTGCCAGCTCACCAACGGACGGGGGGAACACTGAAGCTTTCTTT. This translates into CASSPTDGGNTEAFF.

This clone has more than one count but fewer than ten. The V gene is TRBV11-2, the J gene TRBJ1-4; D may be TRBD1 (5 bases). V was shortened by 1 base and J by 3 bases, with 15 bases between the two germline ends. Germline V gene data show CDR1 as SGHAT and CDR2 as FQNNGV. The CDR3 is made up of 17 amino acids. CDR3 nucleotide sequence: TGTGCCAGCAGCTTAGGGTCCAGGGTCGAGTCTAATGAAAAACTGTTTTTT. Amino acids: CASSLGSRVESNEKLFF.

This clone was counted a few times. The chain uses TRBV27 and TRBJ2-6; possible D gene TRBD2, 5 bases. CDR3 length: 19 residues. Trimming pared 4 bases from V and 3 bases from J, leaving 22 bases between. Germline V gives CDR1 MNHEY, CDR2 SMNVEV (reference sequence). The CDR3 protein is CASSSEKVRFRGGANVLTF. The CDR3 bases are TGTGCCAGCAGTTCGGAGAAAGTGAGGTTCCGGGGTGGGGCCAACGTCCTGACTTTC.

This clone has only one observation. The chain has TRBV9 and TRBJ1-3; D gene unclear. The length of the CDR3 is 14 residues. Germline V gives CDR1 SGDLS, CDR2 YYNGEE. Trimming left V 3 bases short and J 4 bases short, with 11 bases between. The CDR3 DNA follows: TGTGCCAGCAGCGAGCAGGAATTGGGAAACACCATATATTTT. This codes for CASSEQELGNTIYF.